This is a list of T cell receptor beta chains from one sample in a study of T cell repertoires in cytomegalovirus infection. Each CDR3 protein gets one entry after TCRdb re-called the reads with MiXCR. The data hold approximately 190,000 distinct CDR3 sequences, with over 25% observed a single time. Sequenced input: PBMCs. Receptors originate from a human donor in good health (CMV status not recorded). Some clones in this sample may be carry-over from other donors' samples. The CDR3 runs from the conserved cysteine through the conserved F or W.

>TRBJ1-1|TRBV7-9
CASSPRAWNTEAFF
>TRBJ1-1|TRBV6-5
CASTRGLEAFF
>TRBJ2-3|TRBV18
CASSPSGGASDTQYF
>TRBJ1-1|TRBV28
CASSPRGAEAFF
>TRBJ2-1|TRBV12-3/TRBV12-4
CASSLNSGQAFF
>TRBJ1-3|TRBV2
CASLRILSGNTIYF
>TRBJ1-4|TRBV12-3/TRBV12-4
CASSHGESTNEKLFF
>TRBJ1-2|TRBV7-2
CASSPRDYGYTF
>TRBJ2-5|TRBV12-3/TRBV12-4
CASSPGQGVGTQYF
>TRBJ1-1|TRBV6-6
CASSHPPGGKDEAFF
>TRBJ1-1|TRBV25-1
CASSDRAGNTEAFF
>TRBJ1-1|TRBV7-2
CASRQTTEAFF
>TRBJ1-1|TRBV29-1
CSGALDTEAFF
>TRBJ1-1|TRBV12-3/TRBV12-4
CASSFSFGEALTEAFF
>TRBJ1-1|TRBV7-2
CASSLRGRGANTEAFF
>TRBJ1-2|TRBV12-3/TRBV12-4
CASSFQEEVTPYGYTF
>TRBJ1-6|TRBV25-1
CASSEAAGTNSPLHF
>TRBJ2-7|TRBV5-4
CASTPRLGVYEQYF
>TRBJ1-1|TRBV7-6
CASSLADRPTPWGTEAFF
>TRBJ1-1|TRBV7-8
CASSLRGETEAFF
>TRBJ2-1|TRBV7-3
CASSPGTSGGNEQFF
>TRBJ2-5|TRBV14
CASSHLETQYF
>TRBJ1-1|TRBV12-3/TRBV12-4
CASSLHRGRTEDFF
>TRBJ2-3|TRBV7-9
CASRGPDTQYF
>TRBJ1-5|TRBV5-6
CASSLGQGPQPQHF
>TRBJ1-4|TRBV7-9
CASSHQTGSEKLFF
>TRBJ2-6|TRBV3-1
CASSRDRGPGANVLTF
>TRBJ2-6|TRBV19
CASRDRASGANVLTF
>TRBJ1-3|TRBV7-2
CASSNPGGNTIYF
>TRBJ2-3|TRBV7-2
CASSGRGGPSTDTQYF
>TRBJ2-1|TRBV7-2
CASSLGGVGGINNEQFF
>TRBJ2-5|TRBV7-2
CASSSSRGEETQYF
>TRBJ2-3|TRBV28
CASSLGFTDTQYF
>TRBJ1-5|TRBV7-6
CASSFGRIGQPQHF
>TRBJ2-1|TRBV20-1
CSAAGLAGRLGNNEQFF
>TRBJ2-7|TRBV5-4
CASSQGRDVAPQYF
>TRBJ2-1|TRBV5-6
CASSLLLAAYNEQFF
>TRBJ2-2|TRBV20-1
CSARDLGSYTGELFF
>TRBJ2-7|TRBV6-1
CASSESGGAGSYEQYF
>TRBJ1-1|TRBV7-2
CASSLGKVGNTEAFF
>TRBJ1-1|TRBV10-3
CAIREQGPLNTEAFF
>TRBJ1-2|TRBV12-3/TRBV12-4
CASSSGTAYGYTF
>TRBJ2-7|TRBV29-1
CSAGTGGLSRQYF
>TRBJ2-1|TRBV6-6
CASMGLAGALGNEQFF
>TRBJ1-1|TRBV7-9
CASSFERTAEAFF
>TRBJ1-2|TRBV11-2
CASRQSGRGDYGYTF
>TRBJ2-3|TRBV12-3/TRBV12-4
CASRRSLDTQYF
>TRBJ2-7|TRBV7-6
CASRGTGSYEQYF
>TRBJ2-4|TRBV2
CASSEKVAGATLAAKNIQYF
>TRBJ2-1|TRBV12-3/TRBV12-4
CASSSRLARGSNEQFF